This T cell receptor (beta chain) was recovered during a study of spatial heterogeneity in lung cancer. On the study more broadly: Sequences of the beta chain were consistently detected in greater numbers than alpha-chain sequences. Study findings and constraints: The estimated TCR-seq coverage of tumor T cells amounted to approximately 7.3% when looking at alpha chains and 13% to 15% when looking at beta chains. It was found that expanded intratumoral alpha and beta TCR counts tracked tumor mutation counts.

The time point was: sample taken at primary tumor resection. Sequencing was performed on whole RNA extracted from tumor and nontumor lung tissue, or from frozen PBMC, and the material was left unsorted. This clonotype is deemed large. Its antigen is not known. Each TCR cDNA molecule carried a unique molecular identifier. TCRdb reanalysed the 5' RACE reads using MiXCR and keeps one entry per CDR3 protein. The top ten clones hold roughly 12% of a sample with about 11,000 distinct CDR3 sequences, 4.5% to 5.5% of them seen once. CDR3 length equals 12 residues. The germline gives CDR1 KGHDR, CDR2 SFDVKD. V lost 10 bases and J lost 2; bases outside the gene matches: 1.

The chain carries TRBV24-1 and TRBJ1-5; TRBD1 matches at 7 bases. The starting material was lung tumor tissue, obtained at surgery. The receptor was isolated from a male donor with early-stage non-small cell lung cancer. CDR3 DNA: TGTGCCACAGGGGGCGGCAATCAGCCCCAGCATTTT. Amino acids: CATGGGNQPQHF.